Each of the 20 T cell receptor beta chains below was sequenced from the same sample in a study of blood T cell repertoires in COVID-19. The table came from immunoSEQ multiplex PCR; TCRdb's copy has only in-frame clones and leaves some out. The data contain 110,000 to 150,000 clones, around 89% of them singletons. The sample taken for sequencing was peripheral blood. Receptor source: a man between 60 and 75 years old with active or convalescent COVID-19.

The rearrangement joins TRBV28 to TRBJ2-1, with TRBD1 identical over 10 bases. Per the germline V gene, CDR1 is MDHEN and CDR2 is SYDVKM. The CDR3 is made up of 15 amino acids. The ends lost 6 bases at V and 7 bases at J; junction bases unmatched: 9. In DNA, the CDR3 is TGTGCCAGCAGCCCCGGGACAGGGGATAGGAATGAGCAGTTCTTC. This encodes CASSPGTGDRNEQFF.

The rearrangement uses TRBV9 and TRBJ1-3; D is undetermined. V lost 0 bases and J 0 bases, leaving 16 bases between the germline ends. CDR3 length: 18 amino acids. Germline values: CDR1 SGDLS, CDR2 YYNGEE. CDR3 region: CASSVGLGGWSSGNTIYF. CDR3 nucleotide sequence: TGTGCCAGCAGCGTAGGTCTCGGCGGCTGGAGCTCTGGAAACACCATATATTTT.

This chain connects TRBV7-2 to TRBJ1-5, with TRBD1 matching over 9 bases. CDR1 SGHTA and CDR2 FQGNSA come from the germline V gene. Trimming at V came to 4 bases and at J to 2 bases, leaving 3 bases not matched to a gene. This CDR3 comprises 15 residues. Here the CDR3 reads CASSSTGGGNQPQHF. The CDR3 DNA follows: TGTGCCAGCAGCTCGACAGGGGGTGGCAATCAGCCCCAGCATTTT. Based on the CDR3 plus reference TRBV7-2 and TRBJ1-5, the full variable domain is GAGVSQSPSNKVTEKGKDVELRCDPISGHTALYWYRQSLGQGLEFLIYFQGNSAPDKSGLPSDRFSAERTGGSVSTLTIQRTQQEDSAVYLCASSSTGGGNQPQHFGDGTRLSIL.

This chain links TRBV7-2 with TRBJ1-2; D remains unclear. The CDR3 consists of 14 residues. Deletions cut 5 bases from V and 8 bases from J, with 18 bases between. CDR1 is SGHTA, CDR2 FQGNSA, per germline. The CDR3 bases are TGTGCCAGCAGCCCGGAGACTTTTTCTGGGGGCTACACCTTC. Translation: CASSPETFSGGYTF.

The V gene is TRBV18, the J gene TRBJ1-5, with D unresolved. The CDR3 spans 14 residues. Trimming cost V 2 bases and J 2 bases, with 7 bases left between them. The germline V gene has CDR1 KGHSH and CDR2 LQKENI. CDR3 in amino acids: CASSPNSGNQPQHF. CDR3 sequence (DNA): TGTGCCAGCTCACCAAACTCGGGCAATCAGCCCCAGCATTTT.

This clone was seen more than once but under ten times. The rearrangement uses TRBV7-3 and TRBJ2-1, with 8 bases matching TRBD1. Germline values: CDR1 SGHTA, CDR2 FQGTGA. V lost 5 bases to trimming and J lost 8 bases; unmatched junction nucleotides: 14. There are 16 residues in the CDR3. The CDR3 nucleotides are TGTGCCAGCAGCCAGACCCTCGGACAGGGTTCCGATGAGCAGTTCTTC. Translated, it gives CASSQTLGQGSDEQFF.

The gene calls are TRBV29-1 and TRBJ1-2; D ambiguous. Trimming left V 7 bases short and J 4 bases short, with 16 bases between. The CDR3 runs 13 residues. Germline V gene data show CDR1 as SQVTM and CDR2 as ANQGSEA. CDR3 in amino acids: CSAPVKTGYGYTF. For the CDR3, the DNA is TGCAGCGCCCCGGTGAAGACTGGCTATGGCTACACCTTC.

The J gene is TRBJ2-7, the V gene TRBV6-1; TRBD1 matches at 10 bases. Trimming removed 2 bases from V and 6 bases from J; junction bases left unmatched: 4. This CDR3 spans 14 amino acids. CDR1 MNHNS and CDR2 SASEGT come from the germline V gene. CDR3 sequence: CASSERQGAAEQYF. CDR3 DNA: TGTGCCAGCAGTGAAAGACAGGGGGCGGCCGAGCAGTACTTC.

V and J are TRBV9 and TRBJ2-3; D might be TRBD2 (5 bases). Trimming removed 2 bases from V and 2 bases from J, with 12 bases in between. Germline V gives CDR1 SGDLS, CDR2 YYNGEE. The CDR3 consists of 15 residues. CDR3 in amino acids: CASSVSSRDTDTQYF. CDR3 sequence (DNA): TGTGCCAGCAGCGTTTCTAGCCGGGACACAGATACGCAGTATTTT. Filled out from reference TRBV9 and TRBJ2-3, the complete variable domain reads DSGVTQTPKHLITATGQRVTLRCSPRSGDLSVYWYQQSLDQGLQFLIQYYNGEERAKGNILERFSAQQFPDLHSELNLSSLELGDSALYFCASSVSSRDTDTQYFGPGTRLTVL.

The chain joins TRBV7-2 to TRBJ1-1; TRBD1 matches 10 bases. Germline CDR1 and CDR2: SGHTA and FQGNSA. The CDR3 is 14 residues long. V trimming: 5 bases; J trimming: 3 bases; junction bases outside the gene matches: 3. The DNA for the CDR3 is TGTGCCAGCAGCCTGACAGGGGGCGACACTGAAGCTTTCTTT. It yields the protein CASSLTGGDTEAFF.

This chain joins TRBV7-8 and TRBJ1-4; 10 positions match TRBD1. This CDR3 comprises 14 residues. The germline gives CDR1 SGHVS, CDR2 FQNEAQ. V shed 5 bases and J 6 bases; nucleotides not matched to a gene: 3. The CDR3 sequence is CASSGGTGDEKLFF. DNA of the CDR3: TGTGCCAGCAGCGGAGGGACAGGGGATGAAAAACTGTTTTTT.

V gene TRBV6-5 combines with J gene TRBJ2-3, with a tentative D call TRBD2 (6 bases). Trimming took off 2 bases at V and 1 base at J, with 13 bases between the two ends. The germline V gene has CDR1 MNHEY and CDR2 SVGAGI. The CDR3 length is 16 residues. The CDR3 DNA is TGTGCCAGCAGTTACAGGGGCGGGGTGGGCACAGATACGCAGTATTTT. This translates into CASSYRGGVGTDTQYF.

The chain employs TRBV6-5 and TRBJ2-5; tentative D call: TRBD1 (5 bases). Germline loops: CDR1 MNHEY, CDR2 SVGAGI. The CDR3 covers 15 residues. Trimming took off 0 bases at V and 1 base at J, with 9 bases between the two ends. CDR3 DNA sequence: TGTGCCAGCAGTTACTCTCGACAGCTCCAAGAGACCCAGTACTTC. Translated, it gives CASSYSRQLQETQYF.

V gene TRBV4-1 combines with J gene TRBJ1-2, with 10 bases that match TRBD1. This CDR3 is 15 amino acids long. The germline CDR1 and CDR2 sequences are MGHRA and YSYEKL. V lost 2 bases and J lost 2; bases outside the gene matches: 2. The DNA for the CDR3 is TGCGCCAGCAGCCAACGGACAGGGGGGAACTATGGCTACACCTTC. Translation: CASSQRTGGNYGYTF.

The chain carries TRBV4-2 and TRBJ2-5, with D perhaps matching TRBD1 (6 bases). Looked up from germline, CDR1 is LGHNA and CDR2 is YNFKEQ. The CDR3 runs to 14 residues. The V and J ends lost 4 bases and 2 bases respectively, with 11 bases between them. The DNA of the CDR3 is TGTGCCAGCAGCCCCATAGGACAGCAAGAGACCCAGTACTTC. This translates into CASSPIGQQETQYF.

With regard to this clone: One end of the junction varies from germline; a read error may be responsible. The chain links TRBV3-1 (or the pseudogene TRBV3-2) to TRBJ2-3, with TRBD2 as a possible D gene (6 bases). The CDR3 consists of 12 residues. CDR1 and CDR2 from the germline V gene are LGHDT and YNNKEL (reference sequence). The CDR3 sequence: CGGTENTDTQYF. The CDR3 DNA reads as TGCGGGGGAACCGAAAACACAGATACGCAGTATTTT.

This chain links TRBV7-9 with TRBJ1-2; 10 bases are a match to TRBD1. The CDR3 length is 13 residues. V was pared by 3 bases and J by 14 bases, with 9 bases of the junction left unmatched. Germline assignment: CDR1 SEHNR and CDR2 FQNEAQ (reference sequence). The CDR3 protein is CASSLTGTGDLTF. For the CDR3, the DNA is TGTGCCAGCAGCTTGACCGGGACAGGGGATTTAACCTTC.

This clone showed up just a few times. The V call is TRBV10-2, the J call TRBJ2-5, with D possibly being TRBD1 (5 bases). The CDR3 has 13 amino acids. V lost 5 bases and J 1 base, leaving 8 bases between the germline ends. Per the germline V gene, CDR1 is WSHSY and CDR2 is SAAADI. In DNA form, the CDR3 reads TGCGCCAGCAGTCGACAGTTCCAAGAGACCCAGTACTTC. Translated, it gives CASSRQFQETQYF.

The CDR3 reads CASSLLAGAASYEQYF. For the CDR3, the DNA is TGTGCCAGCAGCCTATTAGCGGGAGCGGCATCGTACGAGCAGTACTTC. This chain links TRBV11-2 with TRBJ2-7; 9 bases align to TRBD2. Trimming removed 5 bases from V and 4 bases from J; junction bases left unmatched: 12. From germline, CDR1 is SGHAT and CDR2 FQNNGV. The CDR3 sequence is 16 residues long. The whole variable domain, filled in from reference TRBV11-2 and TRBJ2-7, reads EAGVAQSPRYKIIEKRQSVAFWCNPISGHATLYWYQQILGQGPKLLIQFQNNGVVDDSQLPKDRFSAERLKGVDSTLKIQPAKLEDSAVYLCASSLLAGAASYEQYFGPGTRLTVT.

This chain connects TRBV5-4 to TRBJ1-2; no firm D call. Germline lookup yields CDR1 SGHNT and CDR2 YYREEE (reference sequence). The CDR3 runs 13 residues. V shed 5 bases and J shed 4 bases, with 12 bases lying between them. Here the CDR3 reads CASSTTDLYGYTF. The CDR3 DNA is TGTGCCAGCAGTACAACAGACCTCTATGGCTACACCTTC.